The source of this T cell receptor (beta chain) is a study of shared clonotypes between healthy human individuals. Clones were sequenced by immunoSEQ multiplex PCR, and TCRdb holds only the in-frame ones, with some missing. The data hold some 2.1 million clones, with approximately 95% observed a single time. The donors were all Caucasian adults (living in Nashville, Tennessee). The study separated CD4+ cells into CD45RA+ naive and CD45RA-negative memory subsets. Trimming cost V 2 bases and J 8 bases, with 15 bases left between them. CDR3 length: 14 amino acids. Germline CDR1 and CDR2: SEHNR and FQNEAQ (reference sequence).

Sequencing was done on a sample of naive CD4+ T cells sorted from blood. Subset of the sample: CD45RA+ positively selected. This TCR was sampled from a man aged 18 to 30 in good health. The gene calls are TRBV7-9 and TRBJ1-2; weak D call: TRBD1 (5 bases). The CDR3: CASSLQGNEYGYTF. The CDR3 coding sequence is TGTGCCAGCAGCTTACAGGGAAATGAATACGGCTACACCTTC.